This is a list of T cell receptor beta chains from one sample in a study of Ad26.COV2.S vaccination and SARS-CoV-2 variants. Libraries were prepared by immunoSEQ multiplex PCR; TCRdb keeps only in-frame clonotypes and omits some of them. Counted here are some 250,000 clones, approximately 90% occurring once; the ten biggest clones make up about 10%. The source was peripheral blood, collected in a trial of Ad26.COV2.S vaccine versus placebo. The receptor source for this set is a person between 18 and 60 years old who received the Ad26.COV2.S COVID-19 vaccine or a placebo. CDR3s include the opening cysteine and the closing phenylalanine or tryptophan. A D gene is named only where the DNA matches it firmly. Only some rows state a clone size, as once, few, many or a class for expanded clones.

size: NA; V: TRBV5-1; D: TRBD1; J: TRBJ1-2; DNA: TGCGCCAGCAGCTTCGCCGAACCCGGACAGGCCTATGGCTACACCTTC; CDR3: CASSFAEPGQAYGYTF
size: NA; V: TRBV29-1; D: NA; J: TRBJ1-2; DNA: TGCAGCGTTGGTTCAGGGTTCTATGGCTACACCTTC; CDR3: CSVGSGFYGYTF
size: once; V: TRBV6-2/TRBV6-3; D: TRBD2; J: TRBJ2-3; DNA: TGTGCCAGCAGTTCTCCGGGACTAGCTTTTGATACGCAGTATTTT; CDR3: CASSSPGLAFDTQYF
size: NA; V: TRBV5-1; D: NA; J: TRBJ2-1; DNA: TGCGCCAGCAGCTTGGCTCTGGGGGATTACAATGAGCAGTTCTTC; CDR3: CASSLALGDYNEQFF
size: NA; V: TRBV19; D: TRBD2; J: TRBJ2-2; DNA: TGTGCCACCAGAACTCAAACTAGCGGTGGCACCGGGGAGCTGTTTTTT; CDR3: CATRTQTSGGTGELFF
size: NA; V: TRBV29-1; D: NA; J: TRBJ2-4; DNA: TGCAGCGTTGTACTTGGAGTTGCCAAAAACATTCAGTACTTC; CDR3: CSVVLGVAKNIQYF
size: NA; V: TRBV7-9; D: TRBD1; J: TRBJ2-7; DNA: TGTGCCAGCAGCCAATCCGGGACAGGGCACAATGAGCAGTACTTC; CDR3: CASSQSGTGHNEQYF
size: once; V: TRBV18; D: TRBD2; J: TRBJ2-3; DNA: TGTGCCAGCTCACCTATAGCGGGAACCACAGATACGCAGTATTTT; CDR3: CASSPIAGTTDTQYF
size: NA; V: TRBV2; D: TRBD2; J: TRBJ2-2; DNA: TGTGCCAGCACTAGGCTAGCGGGAGTCGTCGGGGAGCTGTTTTTT; CDR3: CASTRLAGVVGELFF
size: NA; V: TRBV29-1; D: NA; J: TRBJ1-2; DNA: TGCAGCGTTGAAAGGTTGAACAGATTGGGTGGCTACACCTTC; CDR3: CSVERLNRLGGYTF